The 18 T cell receptor beta chains in this list originate from one sample, sequenced in a study of molecular identifiers for immune sequencing clone quantification. TCRdb ran MiXCR on the PCR reads and lists one entry per CDR3 protein. This repertoire shows 30,000 to 45,000 distinct CDR3 sequences, about a fifth found once; its top ten account for about 6.2%. The sample was naive CD8+ T cells from blood, with Jurkat cell RNA spiked in. The subset: FACS-sorted CD8+CD4-CCR7+CD45RA+ naive T cells. These receptors all stem from a human donor in good health. Some libraries in this study had Jurkat cell RNA spiked in.

This clonotype has ten or more counts. The chain has TRBV15 and TRBJ2-5; a weak D match, TRBD1 (5 bases). Germline lookup yields CDR1 LNHNV and CDR2 YYDKDF (reference sequence). The CDR3 has 15 amino acids. The V gene lost 1 base and the J gene lost 4 bases, with 13 bases spanning the gap. In DNA form, the CDR3 reads TGTGCCACCAGCAGAGTAGCAGGGCGACGAGAGACCCAGTACTTC. Translating gives CATSRVAGRRETQYF.

This clonotype was counted ten times or more. This chain uses TRBV29-1 with TRBJ2-7; D is undetermined. CDR1 is SQVTM, CDR2 ANQGSEA, per germline. V was shortened by 3 bases and J by 7 bases, with 16 bases between the two germline ends. CDR3 size: 13 residues. The CDR3 DNA follows: TGCAGCGTTGAGACGATTGGGTATCGGGAGCAGTACTTC. Translation: CSVETIGYREQYF.

This clonotype has ten or more counts. The genes are TRBV28 and TRBJ2-7; 8 nucleotides line up with TRBD2. This CDR3 region has 14 residues. Germline-derived CDR1 and CDR2 are MDHEN and SYDVKM. The trim removed 3 bases at V and 2 bases at J, leaving 3 bases unmatched. Here the CDR3 DNA reads TGTGCCAGCAGTTTGGTAGCGGGAACCTACGAGCAGTACTTC. It encodes CASSLVAGTYEQYF. Looking up the rest from reference TRBV28 and TRBJ2-7 gives the full variable domain: DVKVTQSSRYLVKRTGEKVFLECVQDMDHENMFWYRQDPGLGLRLIYFSYDVKMKEKGDIPEGYSVSREKKERFSLILESASTNQTSMYLCASSLVAGTYEQYFGPGTRLTVT.

This clonotype was picked up a small number of times. The chain joins TRBV29-1 to TRBJ2-1, with a tentative D call TRBD1 (5 bases). V dropped 3 bases and J dropped 9 bases, with 9 bases sitting between them. This CDR3 comprises 11 residues. Germline values: CDR1 SQVTM, CDR2 ANQGSEA. The CDR3 DNA reads as TGCAGCGTTGACTTGGGGCCTGAGCAGTTCTTC. Its protein product is CSVDLGPEQFF.

This clonotype was observed at least ten times. The chain joins TRBV20-1 to TRBJ2-2; D unresolved. The germline V and J ends were trimmed by 0 bases and 3 bases, with 5 bases remaining between them. This CDR3 contains 13 residues. Germline CDR1 is DFQATT and CDR2 is SNEGSKA (reference sequence). CDR3 nucleotides: TGCAGTGCTAGAGATCCCGACACCGGGGAGCTGTTTTTT. Amino acid sequence: CSARDPDTGELFF.

The table lists this clonotype with many counts. CDR3 sequence: CASSELGHHGYTF. CDR3 DNA: TGTGCCAGCAGTGAACTGGGACATCATGGCTACACCTTC. V gene TRBV6-1 combines with J gene TRBJ1-2; TRBD1 might be the D (6 bases). Per the germline V gene, CDR1 is MNHNS and CDR2 is SASEGT. The germline V and J ends were trimmed by 2 bases and 6 bases, with 10 bases remaining between them. CDR3 length: 13 amino acids.

This clonotype was detected ten times or more. This rearrangement joins TRBV5-6 to TRBJ2-7; TRBD1 aligns across 7 bases. The germline gives CDR1 SGHDT, CDR2 YYEEEE. The junction had 11 bases not matched to a gene; V was cut back by 2 bases and J by 6 bases. This CDR3 comprises 15 residues. The CDR3 loop reads CASSLGDRESSEQYF. CDR3 DNA sequence: TGTGCCAGCAGCTTAGGTGACAGGGAATCGTCCGAGCAGTACTTC.

As concerns this clonotype: Since a much larger clone is just one base distant, this may be a read error. This CDR3 fails to terminate in the conserved phenylalanine or tryptophan, so it likely reflects a read error. The chain carries TRBV28 and TRBJ2-7, with D maybe TRBD1 (5 bases). The germline V gene has CDR1 MDHEN and CDR2 SYDVKM. The CDR3 is 11 amino acids. V lost 4 bases, J lost 6 bases, and 7 bases lay in between. The CDR3 is CASSWGPEQYL. The CDR3 bases are TGTGCCAGCAGTTGGGGCCCCGAGCAGTACCTC.

This clonotype appeared many times. The chain employs TRBV11-2 and TRBJ2-7; no definite D call. Per the germline V gene, CDR1 is SGHAT and CDR2 is FQNNGV. The CDR3 is 15 amino acids. V was shortened by 1 base and J by 0 bases, with 10 bases between the two germline ends. The CDR3 is CASSLVGASSYEQYF. The CDR3 DNA reads TGTGCCAGCAGCTTAGTGGGTGCTAGCTCCTACGAGCAGTACTTC.

This clonotype was observed at least ten times. The rearrangement joins TRBV6-2 or TRBV6-3 to TRBJ1-1; D perhaps matches TRBD1 (5 bases). Trimming removed 2 bases at V and 11 bases at J, with 15 bases between. CDR3 size: 13 residues. Germline CDR1 and CDR2: MNHEY and SVGEGT. CDR3 DNA sequence: TGTGCCAGCAGTTACCTGGTGAACGGGGACGCTTTCTTT. This sequence encodes CASSYLVNGDAFF.

Many counts were recorded for this clonotype. The chain recombines TRBV5-1 with TRBJ1-5; a possible D gene is TRBD1 (5 bases). The CDR3 runs to 15 residues. Germline CDR1 SGHRS, CDR2 YFSETQ. The V end was cut by 0 bases, the J end by 4 bases, with 11 bases between. The CDR3 region is CASSLAGGPNQPQHF. The CDR3 nucleotides read TGCGCCAGCAGCTTGGCCGGGGGACCGAATCAGCCCCAGCATTTT.

The sample holds a few counts of this clonotype. A much larger clone differs from this one at a single base, so this may be a read error. The CDR3 coding sequence is TGTGCCAGCGGCAGTGGTCCCTCTAGGGCCAACGTCCTGACTTTC. Its protein is CASGSGPSRANVLTF. The V call is TRBV13, the J call TRBJ2-6, with D unclear. The CDR3 is 15 residues long. CDR1 PRHDT and CDR2 FYEKMQ come from the germline V gene (reference sequence).

This clonotype was counted at least ten times. This chain uses TRBV15 with TRBJ2-2; D call uncertain. Trimming removed 5 bases from V and 0 bases from J, with 4 bases in between. Germline-derived CDR1 and CDR2 are LNHNV and YYDKDF (reference sequence). The CDR3 extends over 13 amino acids. The CDR3 reads CATSLANTGELFF. The CDR3 DNA is TGTGCCACCAGCTTGGCGAACACCGGGGAGCTGTTTTTT.

Only a few counts were recorded for this clonotype. The chain links TRBV6-5 to TRBJ2-2, with a tentative D call TRBD2 (6 bases). V lost 2 bases to trimming and J lost 5 bases, with 18 bases between them. CDR1 and CDR2 (germline): MNHEY, SVGAGI. This CDR3 has 17 residues. Written as DNA, the CDR3 is TGTGCCAGCAGTTACACGTTGGGGGAGGTCCGGACCGGGGAGCTGTTTTTT. It codes for CASSYTLGEVRTGELFF.

This clonotype was seen many times. Sequence at one end of the junction differs from germline and may be a read error. The V gene is TRBV12-3 or TRBV12-4, the J gene TRBJ2-7; D not certain. The CDR3 is 11 amino acids. The CDR3 reads CASSNGPEQHF. The CDR3 DNA is TGTGCCAGCAGCAACGGACCCGAGCAGCACTTC.

This rearrangement joins TRBV19 to TRBJ2-3; tentative D call: TRBD2 (5 bases). The germline gives CDR1 LNHDA, CDR2 SQIVND (reference sequence). The CDR3 length is 17 residues. V lost 0 bases, J lost 0 bases, and 13 bases lay in between. The CDR3 nucleotides are TGTGCCAGTAGTATAGACTACAACGGGATAAGCACAGATACGCAGTATTTT. Its translation is CASSIDYNGISTDTQYF.

This clonotype was seen ten or more times. The gene calls are TRBV28 and TRBJ2-5; tentatively, D is TRBD1 (6 bases). Germline CDR1 and CDR2: MDHEN and SYDVKM. This CDR3 is 16 amino acids long. V shed 6 bases and J shed 1 base, with 18 bases lying between them. Written as DNA, the CDR3 is TGTGCCAGCAGACGGGTCATGGGGGCCCTCCAAGAGACCCAGTACTTC. Protein: CASRRVMGALQETQYF.

The chain is built from TRBV7-2 and TRBJ2-1, with D perhaps matching TRBD1 (6 bases). Germline V gene sequence: CDR1 SGHTA, CDR2 FQGNSA. With 5 bases removed from V and 6 bases from J, the gap between germline ends came to 17 bases. The CDR3 covers 15 residues. CDR3 loop: CASSVRDMPFNEQFF. The CDR3 coding sequence is TGTGCCAGCAGCGTCCGGGACATGCCCTTCAATGAGCAGTTCTTC.